This section outlines one T cell receptor (beta chain) sequence together with its context. Its matching antigen is unknown. The CDR3 is made up of 15 amino acids. Germline lookup yields CDR1 SEHNR and CDR2 FQNEAQ (reference sequence). J was trimmed by 4 bases and V by 3 bases; bases with no gene match: 5. The naive CD8 population came from CD45RO-negative cells selected for CCR7, without terminally differentiated effector memory CD45RA+ cells. The protocol was immunoSEQ multiplex PCR, while the TCRdb copy is restricted to in-frame clones and leaves out a portion. The sample consists of more than 2 million clones, approximately 94% of them appearing once. The data stem from a study of shared clonotypes between healthy human individuals. Study findings and constraints: When naive CD4 clonotypes were compared across a few donors, 4% to 5.5% were shared. Generally, estimated richness proved larger in naive subsets than it did in memory subsets.

The sequence came from a man aged 18 to 30 in good health. Sequenced sample: naive CD8+ T cells sorted from blood. The chain recombines TRBV7-9 with TRBJ2-1, with 8 bases identical to TRBD1. CDR3 sequence: CASSFRDRYYNEQFF. The CDR3 nucleotides are TGTGCCAGCAGCTTCCGGGACAGGTATTACAATGAGCAGTTCTTC.